Below are 29 T cell receptor beta chains sequenced from a single sample in a study of graft-versus-host responses after intestinal transplantation. Processed graft tissue released its intraepithelial and lamina propria lymphocytes. Produced via immunoSEQ multiplex PCR; TCRdb's table is partial and in-frame only. The sample holds about 7,400 clones, 60% to 80% seen once. The sequences come from ileum tissue, collected about 410 days after transplant. These receptors all stem from a human patient who received an intestinal transplant, so some T cells may come from the graft donor.

This clone ranks as large (0.1 to 1%). The gene calls are TRBV5-4 and TRBJ2-1, with TRBD2 identical over 7 bases. This CDR3 region has 15 residues. Germline values: CDR1 SGHNT, CDR2 YYREEE (reference sequence). V was clipped by 5 bases and J by 1 base; unmatched bases: 6. The CDR3 protein is CASRPGLPSYNEQFF. The CDR3 DNA reads as TGTGCCAGCAGGCCGGGACTACCGTCCTACAATGAGCAGTTCTTC.

The CDR3 region is CASSGWAGGYEKLFF. The CDR3 DNA sequence: TGTGCCAGCAGTGGGTGGGCAGGGGGCTATGAAAAACTGTTTTTT. This chain connects TRBV28 to TRBJ1-4; 8 nucleotides line up with TRBD1. There are 15 residues in the CDR3. Germline V gene data show CDR1 as MDHEN and CDR2 as SYDVKM. The V segment lost 5 bases and the J segment 6 bases; nucleotides outside the gene matches: 8. The variable domain in full, with the rest retrieved from reference TRBV28 and TRBJ1-4, is DVKVTQSSRYLVKRTGEKVFLECVQDMDHENMFWYRQDPGLGLRLIYFSYDVKMKEKGDIPEGYSVSREKKERFSLILESASTNQTSMYLCASSGWAGGYEKLFFGSGTQLSVL.

This clone appeared a single time. J is TRBJ1-4 and V is TRBV4-1, with D tentatively TRBD1 (5 bases). The length of the CDR3 is 14 residues. The ends were cut back, 0 bases at V and 8 bases at J, with 10 bases in the middle. Germline V lookup: CDR1 MGHRA, CDR2 YSYEKL. The CDR3 loop is CASSQEGNREKLFF. Written as DNA, the CDR3 is TGCGCCAGCAGCCAAGAAGGCAACAGGGAAAAACTGTTTTTT.

The chain combines TRBV4-1 with TRBJ1-1; 7 positions match TRBD1. The V gene's germline CDR1 is MGHRA and CDR2 YSYEKL. The CDR3 has 15 residues. The ends lost 0 bases at V and 4 bases at J; junction bases unmatched: 5. The CDR3 protein is CASSQDPGGTTEAFF. CDR3 sequence (DNA): TGCGCCAGCAGCCAAGATCCAGGGGGGACCACTGAAGCTTTCTTT.

This chain connects TRBV20-1 to TRBJ1-2, with D perhaps matching TRBD1 (5 bases). The CDR3 is made up of 11 amino acids. Germline V gene lookup returns CDR1 DFQATT and CDR2 SNEGSKA (reference sequence). Trimming left V 3 bases short and J 12 bases short, with 14 bases between. CDR3 residues: CSASGWRGNTF. In DNA, the CDR3 is TGCAGTGCTAGCGGGTGGAGGGGAAACACCTTC.

The gene calls are TRBV7-9 and TRBJ1-5; perhaps TRBD1 as D (5 bases). Germline loops: CDR1 SEHNR, CDR2 FQNEAQ (reference sequence). The V gene lost 1 base and the J gene lost 4 bases, with 11 bases spanning the gap. The CDR3 consists of 15 residues. CDR3: CASSLGPGKNQPQHF. The CDR3 nucleotides read TGTGCCAGCAGCTTAGGTCCAGGGAAGAATCAGCCCCAGCATTTT. The full variable domain, completed using reference TRBV7-9 and TRBJ1-5, is DTGVSQNPRHKITKRGQNVTFRCDPISEHNRLYWYRQTLGQGPEFLTYFQNEAQLEKSRLLSDRFSAERPKGSFSTLEIQRTEQGDSAMYLCASSLGPGKNQPQHFGDGTRLSIL.

The chain links TRBV10-1 to TRBJ2-7; D uncertain. Germline assignment: CDR1 WNHNN and CDR2 SYGVQD (reference sequence). The length of the CDR3 is 13 residues. V shed 2 bases and J shed 7 bases, with 12 bases lying between them. The CDR3 DNA is TGCGCCAGCAGTGAGGGTGTAGGGCGAGAGCAGTACTTC. Encoded protein: CASSEGVGREQYF.

The chain combines TRBV6-1 with TRBJ2-3; D gene unclear. Germline V gene lookup returns CDR1 MNHNS and CDR2 SASEGT. V dropped 7 bases and J dropped 7 bases, with 9 bases sitting between them. The CDR3 has 11 residues. The CDR3: CASTFGNTQYF. In DNA, the CDR3 is TGTGCCAGCACTTTCGGAAATACGCAGTATTTT.

The chain is built from TRBV5-3 and TRBJ2-7, with TRBD1 identical over 7 bases. TRBV5-3 is assigned to the ORF class and has an uncertain function. The V gene end was trimmed by 8 bases and the J gene end by 6 bases; junction bases not matched to a gene: 11. This CDR3 contains 13 residues. The DNA for the CDR3 is TGTGCCAGCAGCGCCTCGACAGGGCTCGAGCAGTACGTC. It translates to CASSASTGLEQYV.

V gene TRBV30 combines with J gene TRBJ2-7, with D possibly being TRBD1 (6 bases). Germline CDR1 GTSNPN, CDR2 SVGIG (reference sequence). V was shortened by 4 bases and J by 4 bases, with 11 bases between the two germline ends. The CDR3 extends over 12 amino acids. CDR3: CAWTSDRYEQYF. In DNA form, the CDR3 reads TGTGCCTGGACATCCGACAGGTACGAGCAGTACTTC.

This chain joins TRBV7-2 and TRBJ2-4, with TRBD2 matching over 11 bases. Germline CDR1 SGHTA, CDR2 FQGNSA. This CDR3 has 16 amino acids. Unmatched junction bases numbered 9, after V lost 4 bases and J lost 7 bases. This CDR3 is CASSSLAGGAGNIQYF. DNA of the CDR3: TGTGCCAGCAGCTCCTTAGCGGGGGGGGCCGGGAACATTCAGTACTTC.

This clone rates as medium-sized. This sequence joins TRBV10-1 and TRBJ2-3; D is perhaps TRBD2 (6 bases). Germline V gives CDR1 WNHNN, CDR2 SYGVQD (reference sequence). The CDR3 has 15 residues. The ends were cut back, 6 bases at V and 0 bases at J, with 13 bases in the middle. As DNA, the CDR3 is TGCGCCAGCAGCCGGGACTTGTCTAGCACAGATACGCAGTATTTT. Protein: CASSRDLSSTDTQYF.

J is TRBJ2-7 and V is TRBV28; no firm D call. The V end lost 3 bases, the J end lost 3 bases, and 9 bases lay between the germline ends. The CDR3 totals 13 residues. CDR1 is MDHEN, CDR2 SYDVKM, per germline. The CDR3 nucleotides are TGTGCCAGCAGTTTTGACCGTTACTACGAGCAGTACGTC. Amino acid sequence: CASSFDRYYEQYV.

This rearrangement joins TRBV11-2 to TRBJ2-3; 8 nucleotides align to TRBD1. Germline V CDR1 and CDR2: SGHAT, FQNNGV. This CDR3 region has 15 residues. V trimming: 2 bases; J trimming: 5 bases; junction bases outside the gene matches: 6. CDR3 DNA sequence: TGTGCCAGCAGCTTACCGGACAGGGCGGAAGATACGCAGTATTTT. This gives the protein CASSLPDRAEDTQYF. Together with reference TRBV11-2 and TRBJ2-3, the CDR3 gives the full variable domain: EAGVAQSPRYKIIEKRQSVAFWCNPISGHATLYWYQQILGQGPKLLIQFQNNGVVDDSQLPKDRFSAERLKGVDSTLKIQPAKLEDSAVYLCASSLPDRAEDTQYFGPGTRLTVL.

This clone is classed as medium-sized. V is TRBV10-3 and J is TRBJ1-4, with D tentatively TRBD1 (6 bases). Germline CDR1 reads ENHRY; CDR2 reads SYGVKD. With 11 bases removed from V and 5 bases from J, the gap between germline ends came to 12 bases. This CDR3 has 12 residues. This CDR3 reads CAAGQNNEKLFF. CDR3 DNA sequence: TGTGCCGCTGGACAGAACAATGAAAAACTGTTTTTT.

V is TRBV11-1 and J is TRBJ1-4, with D perhaps matching TRBD1 (5 bases). CDR1 and CDR2 from the germline V gene are SGHAT and FQDESV (reference sequence). The length of the CDR3 is 15 residues. V gave up 7 bases and J gave up 4 bases, with 16 bases separating them. The CDR3 sequence is CASTVSLGGNEKLFF. In DNA form, the CDR3 reads TGTGCCAGCACCGTTTCTTTGGGGGGTAATGAAAAACTGTTTTTT.

This clone is a singleton in its sample. The chain combines TRBV7-9 with TRBJ1-2, with 7 nucleotides matching TRBD1. The CDR3 spans 13 residues. V was clipped by 5 bases and J by 8 bases; unmatched bases: 8. The germline V gene has CDR1 SEHNR and CDR2 FQNEAQ (reference sequence). The CDR3 DNA reads as TGTGCCAGCAGCCCAACGGACAGGAGGGGCTACACCTTC. It specifies CASSPTDRRGYTF. Full variable domain (outside the CDR3, taken from reference TRBV7-9 and TRBJ1-2): DTGVSQNPRHKITKRGQNVTFRCDPISEHNRLYWYRQTLGQGPEFLTYFQNEAQLEKSRLLSDRFSAERPKGSFSTLEIQRTEQGDSAMYLCASSPTDRRGYTFGSGTRLTVV.

The chain has TRBV11-2 and TRBJ2-5, with D possibly TRBD2 on 6 matching bases. V lost 4 bases, J lost 5 bases, and 20 bases lay in between. Germline lookup yields CDR1 SGHAT and CDR2 FQNNGV. This CDR3 has 16 amino acids. The CDR3 sequence is CASSSSNIGAGETQYF. CDR3 DNA: TGTGCCAGCAGCTCCTCCAACATAGGGGCGGGGGAGACCCAGTACTTC. The variable domain in full, completed from reference TRBV11-2 and TRBJ2-5, reads EAGVAQSPRYKIIEKRQSVAFWCNPISGHATLYWYQQILGQGPKLLIQFQNNGVVDDSQLPKDRFSAERLKGVDSTLKIQPAKLEDSAVYLCASSSSNIGAGETQYFGPGTRLLVL.

The chain joins TRBV10-2 to TRBJ1-2; TRBD1 is a possible D gene (6 bases). With 8 bases removed from V and 2 bases from J, the gap between germline ends came to 12 bases. The germline CDR1 and CDR2 sequences are WSHSY and SAAADI. The CDR3 is 13 residues long. The CDR3, as DNA: TGCGCCAGCGGAGGGGGATCCAACTATGGCTACACCTTC. This codes for CASGGGSNYGYTF.

The table lists this clone with a few counts. J is TRBJ1-2 and V is TRBV6-6; tentative D call: TRBD1 (5 bases). Germline lookup yields CDR1 MNHNY and CDR2 SVGAGI (reference sequence). The length of the CDR3 is 14 residues. V was pared by 0 bases and J by 2 bases, with 7 bases between. The CDR3 sequence is CASSYSRGNYGYTF. The CDR3 DNA follows: TGTGCCAGCAGTTACTCGAGGGGAAACTATGGCTACACCTTC.

The chain has TRBV29-1 and TRBJ2-7; D tentatively fits TRBD1 or TRBD2 (5 bases each). This CDR3 has 12 amino acids. The V gene lost 4 bases and the J gene lost 5 bases, with 12 bases spanning the gap. From germline, CDR1 is SQVTM and CDR2 ANQGSEA. The CDR3: CSVGGTEDEQYF. For the CDR3, the DNA is TGCAGCGTTGGAGGGACCGAAGACGAGCAGTACTTC.

The chain combines TRBV6-6 with TRBJ2-7; D is ambiguous. The CDR3 sequence is 13 residues long. Trimming took 8 bases from V and 0 from J, leaving 11 bases between them. Germline V gene sequence: CDR1 MNHNY, CDR2 SVGAGI (reference sequence). CDR3 DNA: TGTGCCAGCGTATCAGGTTCCTCCTACGAGCAGTACTTC. Translated: CASVSGSSYEQYF.

The rearrangement links TRBV6-1 to TRBJ2-6; D gene uncertain. There are 16 residues in the CDR3. Trimming pared 4 bases from V and 1 base from J, leaving 11 bases between. CDR1 and CDR2 from the germline V gene are MNHNS and SASEGT. The CDR3 DNA is TGTGCCAGCAGTGCCGTTGTCAGTTCTGGGGCCAACGTCCTGACTTTC. Its protein is CASSAVVSSGANVLTF.

This rearrangement joins TRBV6-5 to TRBJ1-2; D not resolved. The CDR3 contains 14 residues. Per germline, CDR1 MNHEY and CDR2 SVGAGI. V lost 7 bases and J lost 6, with 18 bases in between. CDR3 coding DNA: TGTGCCAGCACCCACTCGGCAGCGATAGATGGCTACACCTTC. This gives the protein CASTHSAAIDGYTF.

CDR3 protein: CASSFGDTQYF. In DNA form, the CDR3 reads TGTGCCAGCAGTTTTGGAGATACGCAGTATTTT. The chain has TRBV27 and TRBJ2-3; D gene ambiguous. Germline V gene lookup returns CDR1 MNHEY and CDR2 SMNVEV (reference sequence). The V gene lost 3 bases and the J gene lost 5 bases, with 3 bases spanning the gap. CDR3 size: 11 residues.

The rearrangement uses TRBV2 and TRBJ2-2; TRBD2 aligns across 9 bases. This CDR3 has 14 amino acids. V was pared by 6 bases and J by 6 bases, with 5 bases of the junction left unmatched. Germline-derived CDR1 and CDR2 are SNHLY and FYNNEI. Here the CDR3 reads CASRGGRGPGELFF. As DNA, the CDR3 is TGTGCCAGCAGGGGCGGGAGGGGACCCGGGGAGCTGTTTTTT.

This clone rates as medium-sized. This chain uses TRBV19 with TRBJ1-2, with a weak D call TRBD1 (6 bases). V was shortened by 5 bases and J by 4 bases, with 14 bases between the two germline ends. CDR1 LNHDA and CDR2 SQIVND come from the germline V gene (reference sequence). The CDR3 length is 14 residues. CDR3 loop: CASSGMDSLYGYTF. DNA for the CDR3: TGTGCCAGTAGTGGGATGGACAGCCTCTATGGCTACACCTTC.

The rearrangement joins TRBV6-5 to TRBJ1-1; tentative D call: TRBD1 (5 bases). Germline-derived CDR1 and CDR2 are MNHEY and SVGAGI. Trimming took off 8 bases at V and 4 bases at J, with 17 bases between the two ends. This CDR3 contains 14 residues. The CDR3 sequence is CASLGLAGGTEAFF. The CDR3, as DNA: TGTGCCAGCCTTGGGCTGGCGGGGGGCACTGAAGCTTTCTTT.

The chain joins TRBV9 to TRBJ2-3; D is unresolved. Germline V gene lookup returns CDR1 SGDLS and CDR2 YYNGEE. This CDR3 region has 12 residues. Trimming took off 4 bases at V and 2 bases at J, with 5 bases between the two ends. CDR3: CASSRSTDTQYF. For the CDR3, the DNA is TGTGCCAGCAGCCGCTCCACAGATACGCAGTATTTT.